This T cell receptor beta chain was captured by sequencing in a study of CD8 T cells in Susac syndrome. Background on the study: When blood was drawn, the patients with Susac syndrome were therapy-naive, on corticosteroids, or on intravenous immunoglobulin alone.

Notes on the study in general: Susac-specific public clones were found in both the total CD8+ and the CD8+ TEMRA repertoires, with some 15 in the former and several in the latter. The study's TCR sequencing and HLA analysis drew on a certain number of individuals. That number was acknowledged as relatively small.

Reverse transcription of about 0.5 to 1 ug RNA used random hexamers. MiXCR, applied by TCRdb to the immunoSEQ multiplex PCR reads, yields one record per CDR3 protein. The sample lists tens of thousands of distinct CDR3 sequences, roughly 96% occurring once. This CDR3 has 16 amino acids. Germline assignment: CDR1 DFQATT and CDR2 SNEGSKA (reference sequence). V lost 3 bases and J 0 bases, leaving 17 bases between the germline ends. About this clonotype: Its antigen is not known.

What was sequenced was CD8+ T cells from PBMCs. This TCR was sampled from a human donor with Susac syndrome. The chain employs TRBV20-1 and TRBJ1-1, with no clear D. CDR3 sequence reads: CSASGVRLSMNTEAFF. CDR3 nucleotide sequence: TGCAGTGCTAGTGGGGTAAGGTTAAGCATGAACACTGAAGCTTTCTTT.